These 20 T cell receptor beta chains came from one sample sequenced in a study of blood T cell repertoires in COVID-19 (TCRdb year 2020). The library was prepared using the immunoSEQ multiplex PCR assay. Held by TCRdb, this immuneACCESS table contains in-frame sequences only and omits some clones. Under half of the omission traces to an unresolved V gene where checked; the cause of the rest is unknown. Within this sample are 350,000 to 400,000 clones, with about 90% of them counted one time only. The top ten clones comprise 5% to 8.5% of the sample. Sequenced: peripheral blood. Receptor source: a man aged 18 to 35 with active or convalescent COVID-19.

J is TRBJ2-3 and V is TRBV27; the match to TRBD2 covers 11 bases. J gave up 2 bases and V 6 bases, and 1 base lay outside the gene matches. This CDR3 has 14 amino acids. The germline V gene encodes CDR1 MNHEY and CDR2 SMNVEV (reference sequence). CDR3 DNA: TGTGCCAGCAGGGGACTAGCGGCCACAGATACGCAGTATTTT. Its translation: CASRGLAATDTQYF.

V and J are TRBV9 and TRBJ2-1; no firm D call. V shed 1 base and J shed 6 bases, with 5 bases lying between them. CDR1 is SGDLS, CDR2 YYNGEE, per germline. The CDR3 covers 12 residues. CDR3 protein: CASSVYSNEQFF. CDR3 nucleotide sequence: TGTGCCAGCAGCGTATATAGCAATGAGCAGTTCTTC.

This clone has just one count. CDR3 bases: TGTGCCAGCAGCTTAAATGGCAGATCCTACGAGCAGTACTTC. This encodes CASSLNGRSYEQYF. V gene TRBV7-3 combines with J gene TRBJ2-7; D is unresolved. V was cut by 1 base and J by 1 base, with 8 bases left in between. The germline V gene encodes CDR1 SGHTA and CDR2 FQGTGA. CDR3 length equals 14 residues.

The chain combines TRBV19 with TRBJ1-5, with D maybe TRBD1 (6 bases). Trimming took 5 bases from V and 4 from J, leaving 9 bases between them. Germline assignment: CDR1 LNHDA and CDR2 SQIVND (reference sequence). This CDR3 contains 13 residues. CDR3 bases: TGTGCCAGTAGTCTCAGGGGAAATCAGCCCCAGCATTTT. It is translated as CASSLRGNQPQHF.

The gene calls are TRBV4-2 and TRBJ1-1, with 10 nucleotides matching TRBD1. The CDR3 is 16 residues long. Trimming at V came to 7 bases and at J to 2 bases, leaving 10 bases not matched to a gene. Per germline, CDR1 LGHNA and CDR2 YNFKEQ. The CDR3 DNA is TGTGCCAGCAACCTTCCGACAGGGGGCTTTAACACTGAAGCTTTCTTT. Translation: CASNLPTGGFNTEAFF.

The V gene is TRBV5-5, the J gene TRBJ1-6; D unclear. The V end was cut by 0 bases, the J end by 4 bases, with 5 bases between. The CDR3 runs 14 residues. Germline lookup yields CDR1 SGHKS and CDR2 YYEKEE (reference sequence). The CDR3 reads CASSLEQYNSPLHF. The CDR3, as DNA: TGTGCCAGCAGCTTGGAACAATATAATTCACCCCTCCACTTT.

With regard to this clone: The junction departs from germline at one end; a sequencing error may be responsible. This chain connects TRBV6-5 to TRBJ2-6; a possible D gene is TRBD1 (5 bases). CDR1 and CDR2 from the germline V gene are MNHEY and SVGAGI. The CDR3 extends over 15 amino acids. The CDR3 is CASSYESPGANVLTF. The CDR3 DNA reads TGTGCCAGCAGTTATGAGAGCCCTGGGGCCAACGTGCTGACTTTC.

The gene calls are TRBV7-9 and TRBJ2-1; D may be TRBD1 (5 bases). The V gene's germline CDR1 is SEHNR and CDR2 FQNEAQ (reference sequence). The CDR3 is made up of 16 amino acids. V was clipped by 2 bases and J by 7 bases, with 18 bases between them. CDR3 bases: TGTGCCAGCAGCTTATTGTGGCAGGGCAATAGAAATGAGCAGTTCTTC. The encoded protein is CASSLLWQGNRNEQFF.

The chain recombines TRBV19 with TRBJ2-2; TRBD2 matches at 11 bases. Trimming took 4 bases from V and 6 from J; bases not matched to a gene: 7. CDR1 and CDR2 (germline): LNHDA, SQIVND (reference sequence). The length of the CDR3 is 16 residues. CDR3 protein: CASSTLAGGPPGELFF. CDR3 DNA sequence: TGTGCCAGTAGTACCTTAGCGGGGGGGCCGCCCGGGGAGCTGTTTTTT. Drawing the rest from reference TRBV19 and TRBJ2-2, the complete variable domain is DGGITQSPKYLFRKEGQNVTLSCEQNLNHDAMYWYRQDPGQGLRLIYYSQIVNDFQKGDIAEGYSVSREKKESFPLTVTSAQKNPTAFYLCASSTLAGGPPGELFFGEGSRLTVL.

CDR3: CASSLSLGQGNTEAFF. The CDR3 bases are TGTGCCAGCAGTTTATCCTTGGGACAGGGGAACACTGAAGCTTTCTTT. J is TRBJ1-1 and V is TRBV28; TRBD1 aligns across 9 bases. V trimming: 1 base; J trimming: 1 base; junction bases outside the gene matches: 4. The germline V gene has CDR1 MDHEN and CDR2 SYDVKM. There are 16 residues in the CDR3.

The chain is built from TRBV4-3 and TRBJ2-5, with 9 bases matching TRBD2. V gave up 4 bases and J gave up 5 bases; unmatched junction bases: 14. The CDR3 runs 17 residues. Germline loops: CDR1 LGHNA, CDR2 YSLEER. CDR3 coding DNA: TGCGCCAGCAGCCGAGGGTCTGGCGGGAGGGCCGCCGAGACCCAGTACTTC. It encodes CASSRGSGGRAAETQYF.

The J gene is TRBJ1-1, the V gene TRBV2; no reliable D call. Trimming left V 6 bases short and J 1 base short, with 9 bases between. CDR1 is SNHLY and CDR2 is FYNNEI in the germline V gene. This CDR3 is built from 13 residues. CDR3 bases: TGTGCCAGCAGGGACTACAGGAACACTGAAGCTTTCTTT. This encodes CASRDYRNTEAFF.

This chain links TRBV27 with TRBJ2-1; 9 bases agree with TRBD2. The CDR3 covers 14 residues. V lost 7 bases, J lost 8 bases, and 9 bases stayed unmatched. Per the germline V gene, CDR1 is MNHEY and CDR2 is SMNVEV (reference sequence). CDR3 region: CASNSVAGADEQFF. CDR3 DNA sequence: TGTGCCAGCAATTCCGTAGCGGGAGCCGATGAGCAGTTCTTC.

The chain employs TRBV19 and TRBJ1-5; TRBD1 aligns across 7 bases. V was pared by 6 bases and J by 3 bases, with 8 bases of the junction left unmatched. The CDR3 loop spans 15 amino acids. Germline CDR1 LNHDA, CDR2 SQIVND (reference sequence). CDR3 loop: CASRKTGLNNQPQHF. The CDR3 DNA is TGTGCCAGTAGGAAGACAGGGCTAAACAATCAGCCCCAGCATTTT.

J is TRBJ2-3 and V is TRBV9; D remains ambiguous. The CDR3 spans 15 residues. V lost 0 bases, J lost 2 bases, and 10 bases lay in between. The germline CDR1 and CDR2 sequences are SGDLS and YYNGEE. Here the CDR3 reads CASSVAPRPTDTQYF. CDR3 nucleotide sequence: TGTGCCAGCAGCGTAGCTCCTAGACCCACAGATACGCAGTATTTT.

This clone was seen once. CDR3 sequence: CASSQETSGGRVTQYF. CDR3 DNA: TGCGCCAGCAGCCAGGAGACTAGCGGGGGTCGGGTTACGCAGTATTTT. J is TRBJ2-3 and V is TRBV4-1, with 12 bases lining up with TRBD2. Losses at the gene ends were 3 bases for V and 8 bases for J; bases not matched to a gene: 9. Germline assignment: CDR1 MGHRA and CDR2 YSYEKL. The CDR3 covers 16 residues.

The gene calls are TRBV5-1 and TRBJ1-2, with D possibly being TRBD1 (5 bases). The CDR3 extends over 14 amino acids. CDR1 and CDR2 (germline): SGHRS, YFSETQ. V lost 3 bases to trimming and J lost 8 bases, with 17 bases between them. CDR3 protein: CASSSGEDSSGYTF. In nucleotides, the CDR3 is TGCGCCAGCAGCTCAGGAGAAGACAGTTCCGGCTACACCTTC.

The rearrangement joins TRBV28 to TRBJ2-7; TRBD1 aligns across 10 bases. J lost 2 bases, V lost 3 bases, and 16 bases had no gene match. The germline CDR1 and CDR2 sequences are MDHEN and SYDVKM. There are 19 residues in the CDR3. The CDR3 region is CASSLDIPGQGTNTYEQYF. The CDR3 nucleotides are TGTGCCAGCAGTTTGGATATCCCGGGACAGGGGACAAATACCTACGAGCAGTACTTC.

The chain combines TRBV28 with TRBJ1-3; D not resolved. Germline V gene data show CDR1 as MDHEN and CDR2 as SYDVKM. The V gene lost 2 bases and the J gene lost 4 bases, with 15 bases spanning the gap. This CDR3 is built from 16 residues. The CDR3, as DNA: TGTGCCAGCAGTTTAGGTTGGGCCTCGGGAGGAAACACCATATATTTT. It specifies CASSLGWASGGNTIYF. Using reference TRBV28 and TRBJ1-3 for the parts outside the CDR3, the full variable domain is DVKVTQSSRYLVKRTGEKVFLECVQDMDHENMFWYRQDPGLGLRLIYFSYDVKMKEKGDIPEGYSVSREKKERFSLILESASTNQTSMYLCASSLGWASGGNTIYFGEGSWLTVV.

The rearrangement links TRBV14 to TRBJ1-2, with D maybe TRBD1 (5 bases). The CDR3 is 16 amino acids. Germline CDR1 SGHDN, CDR2 FVKESK. V shed 3 bases and J shed 8 bases, with 22 bases lying between them. The CDR3 is CASSHATDKRMMGYTF. CDR3 bases: TGTGCCAGCAGCCACGCGACGGACAAGCGTATGATGGGCTACACCTTC.